The next 13 T cell receptor beta chains were all read from a single sample in a study of blood T cell repertoires in COVID-19. Repertoires were generated with immunoSEQ multiplex PCR, while TCRdb's copy carries only in-frame clones and drops some. The sample contains tens of thousands of clones, about 80% of which appear only once. Sequencing used peripheral blood. The receptors derive from a human donor in a cohort sampled during active COVID-19.

V gene TRBV19 combines with J gene TRBJ1-4; D perhaps matches TRBD1 (5 bases). The V gene lost 3 bases and the J gene lost 8 bases, with 16 bases spanning the gap. The CDR3 totals 15 residues. Germline values: CDR1 LNHDA, CDR2 SQIVND (reference sequence). The chain's CDR3 is CASSMQGGFGEKLFF. Written as DNA, the CDR3 is TGTGCCAGTAGTATGCAGGGTGGTTTTGGGGAAAAACTGTTTTTT.

CDR3 bases: TGTGCCAGCAGCTTAGGGGGCTTTGAGCATCTGTTTTTT. Translation: CASSLGGFEHLFF. The V call is TRBV7-9, the J call TRBJ1-4, with D perhaps matching TRBD1 (5 bases). Trimming left V 1 base short and J 14 bases short, with 14 bases between. There are 13 residues in the CDR3. The V gene's germline CDR1 is SEHNR and CDR2 FQNEAQ (reference sequence).

The chain uses TRBV6-5 and TRBJ2-3, with 13 bases fitting TRBD2. Germline-derived CDR1 and CDR2 are MNHEY and SVGAGI. J was trimmed by 3 bases and V by 6 bases; bases with no gene match: 3. This CDR3 contains 15 residues. CDR3 in DNA: TGTGCCAGCAGAGGACTAGCGGGAGTTACAGATACGCAGTATTTT. This gives the protein CASRGLAGVTDTQYF.

This chain uses TRBV27 with TRBJ1-5, with 9 bases lining up with TRBD1. J lost 1 base, V lost 6 bases, and 4 bases had no gene match. The CDR3 is 15 residues long. Germline CDR1 MNHEY, CDR2 SMNVEV (reference sequence). The CDR3 DNA reads TGTGCCAGCAGGGGACAGGGCCCCAGCAATCAGCCCCAGCATTTT. Translated, it gives CASRGQGPSNQPQHF.

This rearrangement joins TRBV5-1 to TRBJ2-7, with 9 bases that match TRBD2. CDR3 length equals 13 residues. Germline CDR1 and CDR2: SGHRS and YFSETQ. With V trimmed by 6 bases and J by 6 bases, 7 bases remained unmatched. CDR3: CASTPSGIGEQYF. CDR3 sequence (DNA): TGCGCCAGCACCCCTAGCGGGATAGGCGAGCAGTACTTC. Full variable domain (rest looked up from reference TRBV5-1 and TRBJ2-7): KAGVTQTPRYLIKTRGQQVTLSCSPISGHRSVSWYQQTPGQGLQFLFEYFSETQRNKGNFPGRFSGRQFSNSRSEMNVSTLELGDSALYLCASTPSGIGEQYFGPGTRLTVT.

The J gene is TRBJ1-1, the V gene TRBV6-1, with D maybe TRBD1 (5 bases). The germline V and J ends were trimmed by 3 bases and 0 bases, with 8 bases remaining between them. Germline V gene data show CDR1 as MNHNS and CDR2 as SASEGT. This CDR3 contains 14 residues. The CDR3 DNA reads TGTGCCAGCAGTGATCAAGGGGTGAACACTGAAGCTTTCTTT. Translating gives CASSDQGVNTEAFF.

V gene TRBV3-1 (or the pseudogene TRBV3-2) combines with J gene TRBJ2-7, with 10 bases matching TRBD2. The germline V gene has CDR1 LGHDT and CDR2 YNNKEL (reference sequence). The V and J ends lost 1 base and 4 bases, in that order; junction bases with no gene match: 4. This CDR3 comprises 15 residues. Here the CDR3 DNA reads TGTGCCAGCAGCCAAGGAGCTAGCGGGAGTTACGAGCAGTACTTC. Translating it yields CASSQGASGSYEQYF.

V is TRBV30 and J is TRBJ2-7; weak D call: TRBD1 (6 bases). The germline CDR1 and CDR2 sequences are GTSNPN and SVGIG (reference sequence). Trimming took 2 bases from V and 2 from J, leaving 10 bases between them. CDR3 length: 13 amino acids. CDR3 nucleotides: TGTGCCTGGAGTTCCGGGACAACCTACGAGCAGTACTTC. It translates to CAWSSGTTYEQYF.

The rearrangement uses TRBV7-9 and TRBJ2-7, with TRBD2 matching 10 bases. The CDR3 loop spans 15 amino acids. Germline V gene sequence: CDR1 SEHNR, CDR2 FQNEAQ (reference sequence). Trimming at V came to 5 bases and at J to 7 bases, leaving 11 bases not matched to a gene. The CDR3 sequence is CASSLSGRPTGEQYF. The CDR3 bases are TGTGCCAGCAGCCTTAGCGGGAGGCCGACCGGGGAGCAGTACTTC.

V is TRBV7-6 and J is TRBJ2-2; 8 nucleotides agree with TRBD1. Germline V gives CDR1 SGHVS, CDR2 FNYEAQ. This CDR3 spans 16 amino acids. With 6 bases clipped from V and 7 bases from J, the junction kept 13 bases outside the gene matches. This CDR3 is CASSSSSQGGGGELFF. Here the CDR3 DNA reads TGTGCCAGCAGTTCGTCTTCACAGGGGGGAGGCGGGGAGCTGTTTTTT. Full variable domain (rest looked up from reference TRBV7-6 and TRBJ2-2): GAGVSQSPRYKVTKRGQDVALRCDPISGHVSLYWYRQALGQGPEFLTYFNYEAQQDKSGLPNDRFSAERPEGSISTLTIQRTEQRDSAMYRCASSSSSQGGGGELFFGEGSRLTVL.

The chain has TRBV7-2 and TRBJ2-7; 9 positions agree with TRBD2. Germline trimming cut 1 base from V and 3 bases from J; bases unmatched to any gene: 4. Germline assignment: CDR1 SGHTA and CDR2 FQGNSA. The CDR3 sequence is 15 residues long. DNA of the CDR3: TGTGCCAGCAGCTTAGATGGGCGGGAGGGCTACGAGCAGTACTTC. Translation gives CASSLDGREGYEQYF.

This chain links TRBV27 with TRBJ1-2; D might be TRBD1 (5 bases). Germline V gene data show CDR1 as MNHEY and CDR2 as SMNVEV (reference sequence). Trimming shortened V by 4 bases and J by 5 bases, and 11 bases separated the two germline ends. CDR3 length equals 13 residues. The CDR3 reads CASSSSGRYGYTF. The DNA of the CDR3 is TGTGCCAGCAGTTCTTCAGGGAGGTATGGCTACACCTTC.

This clone has only a few counts. The CDR3 protein is CASSLEPTSVNGELFF. CDR3 DNA: TGCGCCAGCAGCTTGGAGCCAACTAGCGTCAACGGGGAGCTGTTTTTT. The chain employs TRBV5-1 and TRBJ2-2; TRBD2 agrees at 7 bases. The CDR3 is 16 residues long. Germline V gene sequence: CDR1 SGHRS, CDR2 YFSETQ. Trimming removed 0 bases from V and 7 bases from J; junction bases left unmatched: 9.